This T cell receptor beta chain stems from a study of CD8 T cells in ankylosing spondylitis (dated by TCRdb to the late 2010s). Context from the whole study: To find TCR variants linked to disease, the study profiled T cell receptor beta repertoires in ankylosing spondylitis patients and healthy donors. The whole study cohort included about a hundred healthy donors and 25 ankylosing spondylitis patients. Samples of peripheral blood were taken, and for ankylosing spondylitis patients, synovial fluid was collected as well.

Between the V and J ends, shortened by 3 bases and 2 bases respectively, the junction contains 17 bases. The germline V gene encodes CDR1 LGHNA and CDR2 YSLEER. The CDR3 runs 16 amino acids, cysteine and phenylalanine included. Only the CDR3 region is kept as DNA, spanning 48 bases read in frame from base 1. TCRdb lists the instrument as Illumina HiSeq 2500. TCR beta libraries were prepared by quantitative 5'-RACE with molecular barcodes. Turning to the authors' computational methods: Disease-linked TCR variants were identified with a new computational method built on a probabilistic model of VDJ rearrangement. TCRdb reworked the public reads: Q25 trimming with fastp, MiXCR clone assembly, productive beta chains retained. Each CDR3 protein gets just one entry, which takes the most common genes and DNA from the rows behind it. The V and J calls and clone size come from TCRdb's table, not from the authors' own analysis. Within this sample are under 200,000 distinct CDR3 sequences, with just over 9.5% of them counted one time only. The biggest ten clones account for less than 15% of the sample.

In the case of this clonotype: The antigen it binds to is not known. Base qualities were left out, and no much larger clone turns up one base away.

Summary of the overall study and its limitations: Some motif variants had previously been reported in the synovial fluid and blood of reactive arthritis patients, which suggests shared mechanisms of disease initiation. A TCR beta motif of eight highly homologous amino acid variants appeared characteristic of blood from ankylosing spondylitis patients. According to the report, matched synovial fluid samples from ankylosing spondylitis patients were significantly enriched for the disease-linked clones. The disease-linked clones showed a CD8+ phenotype and occurred at relatively low frequencies in peripheral blood.

This sequence was found in a female donor with ankylosing spondylitis or in good health (not recorded which). Recombination connected TRBV4-3 to TRBJ2-7; the D gene identity is not certain. Sample: blood, either unsorted or a sorted T cell fraction (not recorded which). The sequence in DNA is TGCGCCAGCAGCCACGCTCTTCGGACGGATACCTACGAGCAGTACTTC. It codes for CASSHALRTDTYEQYF.